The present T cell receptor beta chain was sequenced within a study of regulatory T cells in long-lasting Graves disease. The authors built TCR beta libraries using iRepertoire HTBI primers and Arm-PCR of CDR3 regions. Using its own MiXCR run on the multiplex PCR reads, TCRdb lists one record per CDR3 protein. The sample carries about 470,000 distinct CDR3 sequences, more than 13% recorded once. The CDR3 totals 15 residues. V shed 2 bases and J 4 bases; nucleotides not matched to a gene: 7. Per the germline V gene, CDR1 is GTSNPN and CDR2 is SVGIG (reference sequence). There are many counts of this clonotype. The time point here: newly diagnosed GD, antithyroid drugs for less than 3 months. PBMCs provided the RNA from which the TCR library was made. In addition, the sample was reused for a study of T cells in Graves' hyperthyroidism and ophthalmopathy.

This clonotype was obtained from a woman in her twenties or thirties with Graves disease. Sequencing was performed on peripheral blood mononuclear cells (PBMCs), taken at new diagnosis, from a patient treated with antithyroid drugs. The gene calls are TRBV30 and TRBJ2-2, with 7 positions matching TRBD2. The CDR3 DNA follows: TGTGCCTGGAGTCCGACCCGGGGGGTCACCGGGGAGCTGTTTTTT. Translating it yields CAWSPTRGVTGELFF.